The entry below describes one T cell receptor (beta chain). Assay used: immunoSEQ multiplex PCR; TCRdb lists only in-frame clones, some missing. In the table there are some 150,000 clones, roughly 83% of which are singletons. This record comes from a study of radiation and T cells in renal cell carcinoma. Described time point: baseline pretreatment blood. Treatment defined: 15 Gy SBRT to primary tumor, nephrectomy 4 weeks later. Trimming stripped 4 bases from V and 3 bases from J, with 16 bases between. Germline CDR1 is SGHRS and CDR2 is YFSETQ. CDR3 size: 15 residues. This specimen consisted of blood, obtained from a patient whose treatment included radiotherapy and nephrectomy. The clonotype was recovered from a woman aged 50 to 60 with renal cell carcinoma. This sequence joins TRBV5-1 and TRBJ1-2; D is possibly TRBD1 (5 bases). The CDR3 DNA follows: TGCGCCAGCAGCCCGCAGGTTGGGGGGGACTATGGCTACACCTTC. It encodes CASSPQVGGDYGYTF.